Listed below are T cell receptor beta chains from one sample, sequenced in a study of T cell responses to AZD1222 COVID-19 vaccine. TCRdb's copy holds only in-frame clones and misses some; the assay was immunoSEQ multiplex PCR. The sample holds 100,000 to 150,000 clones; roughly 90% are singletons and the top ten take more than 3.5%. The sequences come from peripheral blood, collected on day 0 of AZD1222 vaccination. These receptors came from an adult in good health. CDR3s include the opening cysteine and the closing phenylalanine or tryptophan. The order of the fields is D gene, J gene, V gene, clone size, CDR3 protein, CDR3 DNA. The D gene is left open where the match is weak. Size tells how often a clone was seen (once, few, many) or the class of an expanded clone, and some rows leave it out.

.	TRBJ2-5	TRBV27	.	CASRPALGGAQETQYF	TGTGCCAGCAGACCCGCGTTAGGGGGGGCGCAAGAGACCCAGTACTTC
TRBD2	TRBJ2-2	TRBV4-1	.	CASSQRGAGTNTGELFF	TGCGCCAGCAGCCAGAGGGGAGCGGGGACGAACACCGGGGAGCTGTTTTTT
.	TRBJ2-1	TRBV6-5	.	CASSQGNYNEQFF	TGTGCCAGCAGTCAGGGGAACTACAATGAGCAGTTCTTC
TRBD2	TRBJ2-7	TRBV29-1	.	CSVVLAGGSSYEQYF	TGCAGCGTTGTTTTAGCGGGAGGTTCCTCCTACGAGCAGTACTTC
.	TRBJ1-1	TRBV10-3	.	CAISESAGSEAFF	TGTGCCATCAGTGAGTCTGCGGGGTCTGAAGCTTTCTTT
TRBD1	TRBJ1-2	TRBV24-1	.	CATSDDRGGYGYTF	TGTGCCACCAGTGATGACAGGGGCGGGTATGGCTACACCTTC
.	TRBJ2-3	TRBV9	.	CASSVESSTDTQYF	TGTGCCAGCAGCGTAGAGTCTAGCACAGATACGCAGTATTTT
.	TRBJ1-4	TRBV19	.	CASSTGYNNEKLFF	TGTGCCAGTAGTACGGGATACAACAATGAAAAACTGTTTTTT
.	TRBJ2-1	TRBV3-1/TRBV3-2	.	CASSHYGPGEQFF	TGTGCCAGCAGCCATTATGGACCCGGTGAGCAGTTCTTC
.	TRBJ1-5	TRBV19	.	CASSIGIGTWQPQHF	TGTGCCAGTAGTATTGGTATAGGGACGTGGCAGCCCCAGCATTTT
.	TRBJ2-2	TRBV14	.	CASSQLQNTGELFF	TGTGCCAGCAGCCAACTTCAGAACACCGGGGAGCTGTTTTTT
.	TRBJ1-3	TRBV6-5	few	CASSLSVMSGNTIYF	TGTGCCAGCAGCTTGAGCGTAATGTCTGGAAACACCATATATTTT
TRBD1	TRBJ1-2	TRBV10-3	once	CAISESFGGQGGGGYTF	TGTGCCATCAGTGAGTCCTTCGGGGGACAGGGGGGAGGTGGCTACACCTTC
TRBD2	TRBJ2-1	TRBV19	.	CASSMVASGSPHEQFF	TGTGCCAGTAGTATGGTGGCTAGCGGGAGTCCTCATGAGCAGTTCTTC
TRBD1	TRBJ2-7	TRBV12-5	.	CASGFDLKPDRDTSYEQYF	TGTGCTAGTGGTTTTGATTTAAAACCCGACAGGGATACCTCCTACGAGCAGTACTTC
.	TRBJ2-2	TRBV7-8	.	CASSLASEGTGELFF	TGTGCCAGCAGCTTAGCGTCCGAGGGCACCGGGGAGCTGTTTTTT
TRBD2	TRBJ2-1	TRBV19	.	CASSPPPWTSGSDEQFF	TGTGCCAGTAGTCCACCACCCTGGACTAGCGGGAGCGATGAGCAGTTCTTC
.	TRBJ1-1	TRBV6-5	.	CASSYGVLNTEAFF	TGTGCCAGCAGTTACGGGGTCCTAAACACTGAAGCTTTCTTT
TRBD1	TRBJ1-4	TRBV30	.	CAWTQDRANEKLFF	TGTGCCTGGACTCAGGACAGGGCTAATGAAAAACTGTTTTTT
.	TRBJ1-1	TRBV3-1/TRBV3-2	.	CASSQDTGGGTEAFF	TGTGCCAGCAGCCAAGACACAGGTGGAGGGACTGAAGCTTTCTTT
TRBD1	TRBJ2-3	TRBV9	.	CASSVAGGAGTDTQYF	TGTGCCAGCAGCGTCGCAGGGGGCGCTGGCACAGATACGCAGTATTTT
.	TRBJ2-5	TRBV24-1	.	CATSDGHRVQETQYF	TGTGCCACCAGTGATGGGCACAGGGTTCAAGAGACCCAGTACTTC
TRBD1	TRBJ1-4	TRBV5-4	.	CASSVQGASEKLFF	TGTGCCAGCAGCGTACAGGGGGCTTCGGAAAAACTGTTTTTT
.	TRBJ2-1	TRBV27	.	CASSFHGAGTPYNEQFF	TGTGCCAGCAGTTTCCATGGGGCCGGGACTCCCTACAATGAGCAGTTCTTC
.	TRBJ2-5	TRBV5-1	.	CASRGTGKSQETQYF	TGCGCCAGCAGGGGGACCGGGAAGTCCCAAGAGACCCAGTACTTC
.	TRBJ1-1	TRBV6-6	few	CASSLEPGLLMNTEAFF	TGTGCCAGCAGTCTCGAACCGGGACTGCTCATGAACACTGAAGCTTTCTTT
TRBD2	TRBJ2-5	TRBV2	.	CASRKAGLLKGETQYF	TGTGCCAGCAGGAAAGCGGGACTTCTTAAGGGAGAGACCCAGTACTTC
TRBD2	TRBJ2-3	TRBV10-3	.	CAISDQSGGLGDTQYF	TGTGCCATCAGTGATCAAAGCGGGGGGCTGGGAGATACGCAGTATTTT
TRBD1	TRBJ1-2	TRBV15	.	CATSRDQGVGGYTF	TGTGCCACCAGCAGAGATCAGGGGGTGGGTGGCTACACCTTC
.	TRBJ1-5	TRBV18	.	CASSPGQINQPQHF	TGTGCCAGCTCACCTGGACAGATCAATCAGCCCCAGCATTTT
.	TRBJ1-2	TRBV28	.	CASSLGTVDYGYTF	TGTGCCAGCAGTTTAGGAACAGTAGACTATGGCTACACCTTC
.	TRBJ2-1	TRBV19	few	CASSIDREGNEQFF	TGTGCCAGTAGTATAGACAGGGAAGGGAATGAGCAGTTCTTC
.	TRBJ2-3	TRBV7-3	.	CASSLNSLVAGRRDTQYF	TGTGCCAGCAGCTTAAATTCCCTTGTGGCGGGGAGGAGAGATACGCAGTATTTT
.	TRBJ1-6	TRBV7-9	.	CASSFTPGKKNSPLHF	TGTGCCAGCAGTTTTACGCCAGGGAAGAAAAATTCACCCCTCCACTTT
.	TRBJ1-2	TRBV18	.	CASSHDTENGYTF	TGTGCCAGCTCACACGACACGGAAAATGGCTACACCTTC
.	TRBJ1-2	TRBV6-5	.	CASSYSGKANYGYTF	TGTGCCAGCAGTTACTCCGGGAAAGCTAACTATGGCTACACCTTC
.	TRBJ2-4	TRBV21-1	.	CASSRDCPKNIQYF	TGTGCCAGCAGCAGAGACTGCCCCAAAAACATTCAGTACTTC
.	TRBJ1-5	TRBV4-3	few	CASSQTDGAWPQHF	TGCGCCAGCAGCCAGACGGACGGTGCTTGGCCCCAGCATTTT
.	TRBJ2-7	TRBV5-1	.	CASSLADRTGGEYF	TGCGCCAGCAGCTTGGCCGACAGGACTGGAGGGGAGTACTTC
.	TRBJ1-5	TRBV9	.	CASSEGGGNQPQHF	TGTGCCAGCAGCGAGGGGGGCGGCAATCAGCCCCAGCATTTT
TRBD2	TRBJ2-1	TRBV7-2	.	CASSDTGLASYNEQFF	TGTGCCAGCAGTGATACGGGACTAGCGTCCTACAATGAGCAGTTCTTC
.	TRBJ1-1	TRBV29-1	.	CSVEDRGRERNTEAFF	TGCAGCGTTGAAGACAGGGGTCGCGAAAGGAACACTGAAGCTTTCTTT
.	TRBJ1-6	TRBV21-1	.	CASSKREGRGYNSPLHF	TGTGCCAGCAGCAAAAGGGAGGGTAGAGGGTATAATTCACCCCTCCACTTT
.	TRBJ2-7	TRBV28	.	CASSSLGRVSSYEQYF	TGTGCCAGCAGTTCTCTGGGTCGGGTTAGCTCCTACGAGCAGTACTTC
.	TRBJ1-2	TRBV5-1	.	CASSLGGGESYGYTF	TGCGCCAGCAGCTTGGGAGGGGGAGAGAGCTATGGCTACACCTTC
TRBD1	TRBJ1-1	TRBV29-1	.	CSANRGQSTEAFF	TGCAGCGCCAACAGGGGGCAGTCCACTGAAGCTTTCTTT
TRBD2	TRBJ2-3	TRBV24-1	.	CATSDTRLAGGGPDTQYF	TGTGCCACCAGTGATACTCGCCTCGCGGGAGGGGGCCCAGATACGCAGTATTTT
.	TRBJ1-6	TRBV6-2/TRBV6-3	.	CASSYSGGNSPLHF	TGTGCCAGCAGTTACTCTGGGGGCAATTCACCCCTCCACTTT